Listed here is a single T cell receptor (beta chain). The antigen it recognizes is unknown. The sample is drawn from a study of CXCR3-negative and CXCR3-positive naive CD8 T cells (dated by TCRdb to about 2019). Context from the whole study: In total, some 140 million TRB reads were obtained, or roughly 1.5 +/- 0.3 million reads per library. Diversity and physicochemical repertoire analyses covered around 10 donors pooled from two independent experiments. TRBV-TRBJ cluster analysis included naive subsets from a handful of donors and memory cells from 3 donors. The paper as a whole reports these results and caveats: Both naive subsets had comparably high repertoire diversity, while memory CD8+ T cells had much lower repertoire diversity. CXCR3 expression partially decreased after cryopreservation, so most assays used freshly isolated PBMCs. TRBV-TRBJ usage was similar between naive CXCR3-negative and CXCR3-positive cells from the same donor, while memory cells showed distinct patterns. Surface CD5, linked to self-reactivity in mice, was comparable between naive subsets; TCR interaction strength was therefore also inferred from TRB CDR3 physicochemical properties. Compared with CXCR3-negative naive cells, CXCR3-positive naive cells had TRB CDR3s with higher hydrophobicity (lower Kidera factor 4), lower energy, and higher strength and volume indices.

Taken from the germline V gene, the CDR1 and CDR2 loops are MGHDK and SYGVNS. Measured from the cysteine to the phenylalanine, the CDR3 is 11 residues long. No nucleotide data were recorded. Each CD8+ T cell subset was flow-sorted in triplicate, and some 310,000 cells per subset were placed directly into RLT lysis buffer. To keep memory contaminants out, a stringent definition of naive CD8+ T cells was applied: CD45RO-CCR7+CD27+CD95-. Peripheral blood mononuclear cells were isolated from buffy coats by standard density gradient centrifugation. Naive CXCR3-negative and CXCR3-positive CD8+ T cells were flow-sorted on a FACSAria III. An RNeasy Mini Kit was used to extract total RNA from the sorted cells. Sequencing was carried out with a NextSeq 550. The Human TCR Profiling Kit (MiLaboratory) was used to make UMI-labeled 5' RACE TRB cDNA libraries. cDNA synthesis used the entire amount of extracted RNA, and PCR amplification then used the entire amount of cDNA produced. The libraries were made side by side, with each library going through the same number of PCR cycles. Under the source paper's analysis protocol: About 53,000 +/- 9,400 unique UMI-labeled TRB cDNA molecules per library were extracted with MIGEC and MiXCR, with at least two reads per UMI required. On average, roughly 40,000 +/- 10,000 functional in-frame TRB CDR3 nucleotide clonotypes lacking stop codons were found per library. After each sample was downsampled to 5000 UMI-labeled TRB molecules, VDJtools was used to calculate diversity metrics such as normalized Shannon-Wiener and Chao1. For the central five CDR3 residues, VDJtools calculated physicochemical properties weighted by clonotype size, namely interaction energy, strength, volume and Kidera factor 4. After TCRdb reprocessed the reads, each CDR3 protein sequence was kept as one row, without DNA. The V and J calls shown here were made by TCRdb, not taken from the authors' results. This sample's table carries approximately 100,000 distinct CDR3 sequences. Clones ranked in the top ten supply 0.35% to 0.4% of the sample.

The chain joins TRBV25-1 to TRBJ1-1. The source is a human donor in good health. Some clones in this sample may be carry-over from other donors' samples. Input material: naive CXCR3+ CD8+ T cells from blood. This specimen's cell subset or site label, interpreted: CD45RO-CCR7+CD27+CD95- naive CD8+ T cells expressing CXCR3 (TNR3+). The CDR3 in this case is CASRYGGEAFF.